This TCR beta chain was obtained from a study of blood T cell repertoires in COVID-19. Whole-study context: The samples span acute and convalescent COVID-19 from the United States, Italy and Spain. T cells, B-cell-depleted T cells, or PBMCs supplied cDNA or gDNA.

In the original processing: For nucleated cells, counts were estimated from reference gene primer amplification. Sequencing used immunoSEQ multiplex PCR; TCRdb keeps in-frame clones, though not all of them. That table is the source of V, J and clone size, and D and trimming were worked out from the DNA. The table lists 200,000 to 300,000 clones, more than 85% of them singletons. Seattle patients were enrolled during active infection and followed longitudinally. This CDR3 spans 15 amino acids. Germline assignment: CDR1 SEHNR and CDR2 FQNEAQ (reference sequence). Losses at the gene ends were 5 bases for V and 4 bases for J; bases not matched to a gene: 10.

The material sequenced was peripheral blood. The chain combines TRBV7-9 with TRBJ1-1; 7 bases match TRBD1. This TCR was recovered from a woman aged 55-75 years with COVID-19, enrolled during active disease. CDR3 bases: TGTGCCAGCAGCGTTAACAGGGGAGGCGTCACTGAAGCTTTCTTT. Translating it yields CASSVNRGGVTEAFF.